Presented here are 9 T cell receptor beta chains from one specimen sequenced in a study of beta chain features in type 1 diabetes. Study results and limitations: Moderately but significantly shorter TCRB CDR3s were found in Type 1 diabetes patients in all four CD4+ subsets.

As every portion of the isolated RNA was reverse transcribed, the sequencing read expressed TCRB transcripts. Only in-frame clones appear in the TCRdb table, and some are missing; sequencing was by immunoSEQ multiplex PCR. Of 150,000 to 200,000 clones in the sample, 63% are singletons; the top ten hold 0.08% to 0.09%. What these receptors recognize is not known. Sequenced: naive CD4+ T cells from blood. All receptors derive from a man aged 25-45 years with type 1 diabetes.

This clone was detected a few times. The rearrangement joins TRBV30 to TRBJ2-4; possible D gene TRBD1, 5 bases. This CDR3 is 13 amino acids long. Germline assignment: CDR1 GTSNPN and CDR2 SVGIG (reference sequence). V lost 2 bases, J lost 8 bases, and 13 bases lay in between. CDR3 amino acids: CAWSLQVRDIQYF. CDR3 nucleotides: TGTGCCTGGAGTCTTCAGGTCAGGGACATTCAGTACTTC.

The rearrangement links TRBV15 to TRBJ2-1, with 8 bases matching TRBD2. The junction had 15 bases not matched to a gene; V was cut back by 5 bases and J by 9 bases. Germline V gives CDR1 LNHNV, CDR2 YYDKDF (reference sequence). This CDR3 contains 16 residues. The CDR3 DNA reads TGTGCCACCAGCGCCGGGCAGCGGGGGAGCGTCGGTGAGCAGTTCTTC. The encoded protein is CATSAGQRGSVGEQFF. Full variable domain (rest looked up from reference TRBV15 and TRBJ2-1): DAMVIQNPRYQVTQFGKPVTLSCSQTLNHNVMYWYQQKSSQAPKLLFHYYDKDFNNEADTPDNFQSRRPNTSFCFLDIRSPGLGDTAMYLCATSAGQRGSVGEQFFGPGTRLTVL.

This clone was seen a few times. V gene TRBV11-3 combines with J gene TRBJ2-5; a weak D match, TRBD2 (6 bases). V lost 5 bases and J lost 5, with 12 bases in between. Germline loops: CDR1 SGHNT, CDR2 YENEEA. The CDR3 has 13 amino acids. DNA for the CDR3: TGTGCCAGCAGCGAGCTGAGCGGGGAGACCCAGTACTTC. Translated: CASSELSGETQYF.

CDR3 protein: CASSLQPQHF. CDR3 nucleotides: TGTGCCAGCAGCTTACAGCCCCAGCATTTT. This chain joins TRBV7-9 and TRBJ1-5; no clear D. Germline values: CDR1 SEHNR, CDR2 FQNEAQ (reference sequence). The CDR3 is 10 amino acids. The V end was cut by 2 bases, the J end by 7 bases, with 0 bases between.

The genes are TRBV14 and TRBJ1-3, with unresolved D. In germline, CDR1 is SGHDN, CDR2 FVKESK. CDR3 length: 12 residues. V shed 2 bases and J shed 1 base, with 0 bases lying between them. This CDR3 is CASSQSGNTIYF. As DNA, the CDR3 is TGTGCCAGCAGCCAATCTGGAAACACCATATATTTT.

V gene TRBV9 combines with J gene TRBJ2-3; D tentatively reads TRBD1 or TRBD2 (6 bases each). Trimming left V 0 bases short and J 2 bases short, with 13 bases between. CDR1 and CDR2 from the germline V gene are SGDLS and YYNGEE. The CDR3 runs to 16 residues. The CDR3 nucleotides read TGTGCCAGCAGCGTAGCCCCCGGGGGCCTCACAGATACGCAGTATTTT. Its protein product is CASSVAPGGLTDTQYF. The whole variable domain, remainder taken from reference TRBV9 and TRBJ2-3, is DSGVTQTPKHLITATGQRVTLRCSPRSGDLSVYWYQQSLDQGLQFLIQYYNGEERAKGNILERFSAQQFPDLHSELNLSSLELGDSALYFCASSVAPGGLTDTQYFGPGTRLTVL.

The chain uses TRBV30 and TRBJ2-5; 7 bases map to TRBD1. The V gene end was trimmed by 5 bases and the J gene end by 4 bases; junction bases not matched to a gene: 7. The CDR3 has 13 amino acids. CDR1 is GTSNPN and CDR2 is SVGIG in the germline V gene (reference sequence). CDR3 sequence: CAWDKGASETQYF. The CDR3 DNA is TGTGCCTGGGATAAGGGGGCGTCAGAGACCCAGTACTTC.

This chain joins TRBV28 and TRBJ2-7; the D gene could be TRBD1 or TRBD2 (5 bases each). Per germline, CDR1 MDHEN and CDR2 SYDVKM. V lost 1 base and J 2 bases, leaving 12 bases between the germline ends. There are 15 residues in the CDR3. CDR3 sequence (DNA): TGTGCCAGCAGTTTATCGGCAGAGGGGCCCTACGAGCAGTACTTC. Protein product: CASSLSAEGPYEQYF.

This clone has only a few counts. The chain employs TRBV30 and TRBJ2-5; D could derive from TRBD1 or TRBD2 (7 bases each). Germline CDR1 reads GTSNPN; CDR2 reads SVGIG (reference sequence). CDR3 length equals 13 residues. V lost 3 bases and J 7 bases, leaving 15 bases between the germline ends. CDR3 coding DNA: TGTGCCTGGAGCCTAGACAGGGAGGGGACCCAGTACTTC. Translation gives CAWSLDREGTQYF.